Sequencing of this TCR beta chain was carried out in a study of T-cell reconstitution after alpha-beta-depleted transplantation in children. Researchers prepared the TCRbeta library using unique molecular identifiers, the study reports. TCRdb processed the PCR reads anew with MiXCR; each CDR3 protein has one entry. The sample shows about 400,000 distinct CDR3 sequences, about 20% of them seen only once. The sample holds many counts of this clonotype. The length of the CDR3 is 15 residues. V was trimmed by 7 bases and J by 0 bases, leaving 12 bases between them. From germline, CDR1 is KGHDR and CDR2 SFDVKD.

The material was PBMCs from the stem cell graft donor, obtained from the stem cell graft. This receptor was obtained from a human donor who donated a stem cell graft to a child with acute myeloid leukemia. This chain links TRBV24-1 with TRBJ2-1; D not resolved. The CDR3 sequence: CATRSAGSSYNEQFF. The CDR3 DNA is TGTGCCACCAGATCAGCTGGAAGCTCCTACAATGAGCAGTTCTTC.